This entry lists 12 T cell receptor beta chains sequenced from one sample in a study of T cell changes during pregnancy in multiple sclerosis. The protocol was immunoSEQ multiplex PCR, while the TCRdb copy is restricted to in-frame clones and leaves out a portion. Of tens of thousands of clones in the sample, around 91% are singletons; the top ten hold about 2%. This specimen was peripheral blood, taken in the third trimester of pregnancy. The source is a female donor in good health, enrolled as a control in a pregnancy study.

The chain is built from TRBV6-5 and TRBJ2-1; D ambiguous. Germline V gene sequence: CDR1 MNHEY, CDR2 SVGAGI. The CDR3 runs to 13 residues. With 6 bases removed from V and 6 bases from J, the gap between germline ends came to 12 bases. The CDR3 sequence: CASRPRVFNEQFF. Written as DNA, the CDR3 is TGTGCCAGCAGACCCCGGGTCTTCAATGAGCAGTTCTTC.

This chain connects TRBV15 to TRBJ2-7, with TRBD1 matching over 9 bases. Germline loops: CDR1 LNHNV, CDR2 YYDKDF (reference sequence). The CDR3 totals 16 residues. The J segment lost 3 bases and the V segment lost 0 bases, leaving 6 bases of the junction unmatched. CDR3 nucleotides: TGTGCCACCAGCAGAGATATTATGGGACAGGGCTACGAGCAGTACTTC. It encodes CATSRDIMGQGYEQYF.

This sequence joins TRBV7-2 and TRBJ2-1; D unresolved. CDR3 length equals 13 residues. V lost 1 base to trimming and J lost 6 bases, with 7 bases between them. Germline lookup yields CDR1 SGHTA and CDR2 FQGNSA. Here the CDR3 DNA reads TGTGCCAGCAGCTTAGTCGGGTTCAATGAGCAGTTCTTC. This sequence encodes CASSLVGFNEQFF.

The gene calls are TRBV19 and TRBJ1-5; D might be TRBD1 (5 bases). The CDR3 loop spans 15 amino acids. Looked up from germline, CDR1 is LNHDA and CDR2 is SQIVND (reference sequence). The V gene lost 7 bases and the J gene lost 7 bases, with 20 bases spanning the gap. The CDR3 reads CASTQGSGGGQPQHF. As DNA, the CDR3 is TGTGCCAGTACCCAAGGAAGCGGGGGAGGGCAGCCCCAGCATTTT.

The sample holds one count of this clone. Written as DNA, the CDR3 is TGTGCCAGCAGCCGATATAACAGGGTACAATATAATTCACCCCTCCACTTT. This encodes CASSRYNRVQYNSPLHF. The chain is built from TRBV9 and TRBJ1-6, with a tentative D call TRBD1 (6 bases). Trimming took off 4 bases at V and 4 bases at J, with 18 bases between the two ends. Germline lookup yields CDR1 SGDLS and CDR2 YYNGEE. The CDR3 is 17 residues long.

The gene calls are TRBV20-1 and TRBJ2-5; D unclear. Trimming removed 6 bases at V and 7 bases at J, with 12 bases between. The CDR3 extends over 11 amino acids. Germline V gene data show CDR1 as DFQATT and CDR2 as SNEGSKA (reference sequence). CDR3 region: CSARHTRTQYF. The CDR3 DNA follows: TGCAGTGCCCGACACACCCGGACCCAGTACTTC.

The chain couples TRBV7-6 to TRBJ1-1; D may be TRBD1 (5 bases). The CDR3 sequence is 13 residues long. Germline assignment: CDR1 SGHVS and CDR2 FNYEAQ. V dropped 1 base and J dropped 8 bases, with 11 bases sitting between them. The CDR3 here is CASSLEGHPEAFF. Here the CDR3 DNA reads TGTGCCAGCAGCTTAGAAGGACACCCCGAAGCTTTCTTT.

The chain carries TRBV30 and TRBJ1-2; 10 nucleotides line up with TRBD1. CDR1 is GTSNPN, CDR2 SVGIG, per germline (reference sequence). This CDR3 has 14 amino acids. V lost 3 bases, J lost 4 bases, and 5 bases stayed unmatched. CDR3 coding DNA: TGTGCCTGGAGCGGACAGGGGGTCCTCTATGGCTACACCTTC. This translates into CAWSGQGVLYGYTF.

CDR3 coding DNA: TGTGCCAGCAGTCCACGACTAGAGCAGTACTTC. Encoded protein: CASSPRLEQYF. The rearrangement joins TRBV28 to TRBJ2-7; weak D call: TRBD2 (5 bases). Germline V gives CDR1 MDHEN, CDR2 SYDVKM. Trimming shortened V by 5 bases and J by 7 bases, and 9 bases separated the two germline ends. The CDR3 covers 11 residues.

This clone was picked up a small number of times. The chain carries TRBV30 and TRBJ1-1, with D perhaps TRBD1 (5 bases). V lost 1 base, J lost 4 bases, and 10 bases lay in between. This CDR3 region has 13 residues. Germline V lookup: CDR1 GTSNPN, CDR2 SVGIG (reference sequence). The CDR3 reads CAWSATGITEAFF. The CDR3 region has the DNA TGTGCCTGGAGTGCAACAGGTATCACTGAAGCTTTCTTT.

The V call is TRBV7-9, the J call TRBJ2-5; maybe TRBD2 (6 bases). V was trimmed by 1 base and J by 2 bases, leaving 11 bases between them. The CDR3 is made up of 15 amino acids. Looked up from germline, CDR1 is SEHNR and CDR2 is FQNEAQ (reference sequence). This CDR3 is CASSLDWDFQETQYF. DNA for the CDR3: TGTGCCAGCAGCTTAGACTGGGACTTTCAAGAGACCCAGTACTTC.

The gene calls are TRBV10-3 and TRBJ2-3, with D perhaps matching TRBD2 (8 bases). Deletions cut 8 bases from V and 6 bases from J, with 15 bases between. Germline V gives CDR1 ENHRY, CDR2 SYGVKD. The CDR3 totals 13 residues. DNA for the CDR3: TGTGCCATCTCCCGGGAGGGGGCGGATACGCAGTATTTT. Its translation is CAISREGADTQYF.